These 10 T cell receptor beta chains were all obtained from the same sample, sequenced in a study of T cells after yellow fever vaccination. TCRdb redid the calling of the 5' RACE reads with MiXCR, one entry per CDR3 protein. This table has about 320,000 distinct CDR3 sequences, 3.5% to 5% appearing once. The sample in question was PBMCs, obtained 15 days after the yellow fever booster vaccination. These TCRs come from a man aged 18 to 29 who received the YFV17D yellow fever vaccine.

This clonotype was detected ten times or more. The chain has TRBV7-2 and TRBJ1-4; the D is unclear. This CDR3 is built from 12 residues. Germline CDR1 reads SGHTA; CDR2 reads FQGNSA. V was shortened by 4 bases and J by 5 bases, with 5 bases between the two germline ends. This CDR3 reads CASSSPNEKLFF. In nucleotides, the CDR3 is TGTGCCAGCAGCTCACCGAATGAAAAACTGTTTTTT.

The chain has TRBV12-3 or TRBV12-4 and TRBJ1-1, with 9 positions matching TRBD1. CDR3 size: 13 residues. J gave up 4 bases and V 6 bases, and 3 bases lay outside the gene matches. CDR3 sequence: CASRGTGRTEAFF. Here the CDR3 DNA reads TGTGCCAGCAGGGGGACAGGGCGCACTGAAGCTTTCTTT.

This chain joins TRBV20-1 and TRBJ2-7; 8 bases map to TRBD2. J was trimmed by 5 bases and V by 1 base; bases with no gene match: 7. In germline, CDR1 is DFQATT, CDR2 SNEGSKA (reference sequence). There are 14 residues in the CDR3. CDR3 sequence: CSARGGTRSHEQYF. In DNA, the CDR3 is TGCAGTGCTAGAGGGGGGACTAGGTCCCACGAGCAGTACTTC.

A few counts support this clonotype. The rearrangement joins TRBV5-8 to TRBJ1-5; D is ambiguous. There are 17 residues in the CDR3. The V gene's germline CDR1 is SGHTS and CDR2 YDEGEE. Deletions cut 3 bases from V and 6 bases from J, with 22 bases between. In DNA form, the CDR3 reads TGTGCCAGCAGCTCGCCTCCATCAAATCAAGGCTCTCAGCCCCAGCATTTT. Amino acid sequence: CASSSPPSNQGSQPQHF.

This clonotype showed up many times. The chain carries TRBV4-3 and TRBJ2-7; the D gene is possibly TRBD1 (5 bases). Trimming left V 2 bases short and J 1 base short, with 15 bases between. CDR3 length equals 16 residues. The V gene's germline CDR1 is LGHNA and CDR2 YSLEER. The CDR3 sequence is CASSQRTGRPSYEQYF. CDR3 nucleotide sequence: TGCGCCAGCAGCCAACGTACAGGCCGACCTTCCTACGAGCAGTACTTC.

This clonotype has more than one count but fewer than ten. The gene calls are TRBV13 and TRBJ2-7; TRBD1 might be the D (5 bases). This CDR3 comprises 15 residues. V was shortened by 4 bases and J by 0 bases, with 13 bases between the two germline ends. Per germline, CDR1 PRHDT and CDR2 FYEKMQ (reference sequence). The CDR3 DNA reads as TGTGCCAGCAGCTCCAATTACAGGACCTCCTACGAGCAGTACTTC. The encoded protein is CASSSNYRTSYEQYF.

This clonotype was seen only a few times. The CDR3 loop is CASGQGSAEAFF. As DNA, the CDR3 is TGTGCCAGCGGACAGGGGTCCGCTGAAGCTTTCTTT. The chain is built from TRBV6-5 and TRBJ1-1, with 9 bases fitting TRBD1. Unmatched junction bases numbered 4, after V lost 8 bases and J lost 6 bases. The CDR3 runs to 12 residues. The germline CDR1 and CDR2 sequences are MNHEY and SVGAGI.

The chain couples TRBV4-3 to TRBJ2-3, with D unclear. CDR3 size: 13 residues. Trimming stripped 1 base from V and 0 bases from J, with 2 bases between. Looked up from germline, CDR1 is LGHNA and CDR2 is YSLEER. The CDR3, as DNA: TGCGCCAGCAGCCAAGCCAGCACAGATACGCAGTATTTT. Translation gives CASSQASTDTQYF.

This clonotype was detected many times. This chain uses TRBV18 with TRBJ1-2; 10 positions match TRBD1. V shed 3 bases and J 4 bases; nucleotides not matched to a gene: 2. Germline V gives CDR1 KGHSH, CDR2 LQKENI. The CDR3 has 14 amino acids. CDR3 loop: CASSPWTGGYGYTF. CDR3 nucleotides: TGTGCCAGCTCACCTTGGACAGGGGGCTATGGCTACACCTTC.

This clonotype has more than one count but fewer than ten. This chain links TRBV7-2 with TRBJ2-4; D may be TRBD1 (6 bases). Germline V CDR1 and CDR2: SGHTA, FQGNSA. The V end was cut by 1 base, the J end by 5 bases, with 27 bases between. The CDR3 loop spans 20 amino acids. The CDR3 here is CASSLVGANRDGVWENIQYF. CDR3 DNA: TGTGCCAGCAGCTTAGTGGGGGCCAACAGGGATGGGGTTTGGGAAAACATTCAGTACTTC.